This T cell receptor beta chain was identified in a study of human CD8 memory T cell subsets (TCRdb year 2020). The study in broad terms: The clonal relationships among stem-like (TSTEM), progenitor exhausted-like (TPEX) and effector memory CD8+ T cell subsets were assessed by comparing the TCRbeta repertoires of these subsets. Roughly 6 donors each provided TSTEM, TPEX and effector memory subsets, from which TCRbeta repertoires were obtained.

Including the terminal cysteine and phenylalanine, the CDR3 comprises 14 residues. Nucleotide data are not available. CDR1 and CDR2 are read off the germline V gene as SGHAT and FQNNGV. What the authors observed across the whole study: Although both stem-like subsets shared clonotypes with effector memory cells, the overlap between TSTEM and TPEX repertoires was minimal, suggesting distinct antigen spectra for the TSTEM and TPEX subsets. Normalized Shannon-Wiener diversity was similarly high in TSTEM and TPEX subsets, while effector memory subsets were less diverse by comparison. Only TCRbeta chains were sequenced, and repertoire comparisons rested on a handful of donors tested with paired t-tests and Bonferroni correction. Based on Chao1 estimates, TSTEM subsets appeared to have greater repertoire diversity than TPEX subsets, which may reflect a broader range of specificities.

CCR7+ PD-1- TIGIT- cells were the ones classified as stem-like memory CD8+ T cells (TSTEM). Density gradient separation was used to isolate peripheral blood mononuclear cells from healthy donor buffy coats. The study enriched total CD8+ T cells through negative magnetic separation using EasySep or MojoSort CD8+ T cell isolation kits. An RNeasy Mini Kit was used to extract total RNA from duplicate vials of around 140,000 sorted CD8+ T cells per subset. The PBMCs were used fresh or after being cryopreserved in fetal bovine serum with roughly 10% DMSO. Fluorescence-activated cell sorting on a FACSAria III was used to sort the CD8+ T cell subsets to purity. Sequencing instrument: NextSeq 550. A Human TCR Profiling Kit was used to prepare UMI-labeled 5' RACE TCRbeta libraries. Every TCRbeta library was prepared in parallel with an identical number of PCR cycles. As for the original processing: Each TCRbeta library contained between roughly 2,700 and 20,000 functional CDR3beta clonotypes. MIGEC 1.2.9 was used for UMI extraction and consensus assembly, with at least three reads per UMI being required. MiXCR 3.0.3 was used to extract the in-frame CDR3beta repertoires. Each sample was downsampled to 42,000 randomly selected UMIs before diversity metrics were computed in VDJtools 1.2.1. For the top 3,000 clones of each sample pair, the repertoire overlap metrics D, R and F2 were calculated in VDJtools. TCRdb reprocessed the raw reads; every CDR3 protein sequence is a single record, and DNA is not supplied. The V and J calls come from TCRdb's annotation, not from the publication. Per the sample table, the count is about 10,000 distinct CDR3 sequences. About 15% of the sample is held by the ten biggest clonotypes.

As regards this clonotype: No antigen is known for it.

The source is a human donor in good health. The receptor chain draws on TRBV11-2 and TRBJ2-1. The sequenced sample was CD8+ stem-like memory T cells (TSCM and TCM) sorted from PBMCs. The cell subset or site tag for this specimen amounts to: stem-like memory CD8 T cells (TSTEM), CCR7+ PD-1- TIGIT-. CDR3 sequence: CASSLLADYNEQFF.